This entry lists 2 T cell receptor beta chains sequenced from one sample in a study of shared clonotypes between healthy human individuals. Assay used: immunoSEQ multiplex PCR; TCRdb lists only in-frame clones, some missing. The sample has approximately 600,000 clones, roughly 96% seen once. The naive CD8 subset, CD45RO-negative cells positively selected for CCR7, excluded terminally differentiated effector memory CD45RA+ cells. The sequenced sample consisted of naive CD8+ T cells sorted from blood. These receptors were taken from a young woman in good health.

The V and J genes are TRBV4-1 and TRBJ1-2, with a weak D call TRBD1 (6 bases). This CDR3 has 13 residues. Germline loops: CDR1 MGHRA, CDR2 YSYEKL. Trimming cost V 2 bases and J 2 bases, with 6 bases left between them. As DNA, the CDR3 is TGCGCCAGCAGCCAAACAGGGAACTATGGCTACACCTTC. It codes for CASSQTGNYGYTF.

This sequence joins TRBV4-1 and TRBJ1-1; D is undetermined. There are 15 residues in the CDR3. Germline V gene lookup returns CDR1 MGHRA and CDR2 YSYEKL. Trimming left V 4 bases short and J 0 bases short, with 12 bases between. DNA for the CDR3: TGCGCCAGCAGCCCCGGACCCCTCCTGAACACTGAAGCTTTCTTT. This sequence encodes CASSPGPLLNTEAFF.